This T cell receptor beta chain was documented in a study of cytomegalovirus exposure and HLA in healthy donors. Across the whole study: Most genotyped donors, around four fifths of 350 to 500, had Caucasian-associated genetic ancestry.

V was trimmed by 5 bases and J by 4 bases, leaving 9 bases between them. The CDR3 spans 13 residues. CDR1 is SGDLS, CDR2 YYNGEE, per germline. Note on this clone: What it binds is unknown.

The PCR ran on 60 Vbeta and 13 Jbeta primers. Sequencing was performed with immunoSEQ multiplex PCR; in TCRdb, only in-frame clones are kept and a portion is missing. The data contain around 130,000 clones, 60% to 80% of them singletons. General study points: In an earlier analysis, productive rearrangement rates for most beta V segments clustered near 90% or 30%.

The sequence was obtained from a woman aged 55-70 years in good health and CMV-seropositive. Sequences were obtained from PBMCs. The genes are TRBV9 and TRBJ1-4; the D gene is possibly TRBD1 (5 bases). Written as DNA, the CDR3 is TGTGCCAGCAGGGGGCAGAGTAATGAAAAACTGTTTTTT. Encoded protein: CASRGQSNEKLFF.